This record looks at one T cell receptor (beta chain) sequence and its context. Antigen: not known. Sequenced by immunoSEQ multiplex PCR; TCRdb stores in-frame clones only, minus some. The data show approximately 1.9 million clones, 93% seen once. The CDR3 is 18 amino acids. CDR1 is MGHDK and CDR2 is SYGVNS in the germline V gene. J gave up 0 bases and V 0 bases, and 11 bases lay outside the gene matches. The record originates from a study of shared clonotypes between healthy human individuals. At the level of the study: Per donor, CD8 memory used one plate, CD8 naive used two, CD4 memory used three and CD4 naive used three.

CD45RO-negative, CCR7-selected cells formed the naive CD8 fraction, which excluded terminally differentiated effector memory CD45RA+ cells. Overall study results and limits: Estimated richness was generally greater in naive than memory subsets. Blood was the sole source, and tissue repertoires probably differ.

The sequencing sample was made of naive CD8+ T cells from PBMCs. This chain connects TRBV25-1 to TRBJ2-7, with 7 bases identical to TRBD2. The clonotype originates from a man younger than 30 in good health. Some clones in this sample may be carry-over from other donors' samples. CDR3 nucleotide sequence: TGTGCCAGCAGTGAATACCCCATTTCTAGCGGTAGCTCCTACGAGCAGTACTTC. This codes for CASSEYPISSGSSYEQYF.